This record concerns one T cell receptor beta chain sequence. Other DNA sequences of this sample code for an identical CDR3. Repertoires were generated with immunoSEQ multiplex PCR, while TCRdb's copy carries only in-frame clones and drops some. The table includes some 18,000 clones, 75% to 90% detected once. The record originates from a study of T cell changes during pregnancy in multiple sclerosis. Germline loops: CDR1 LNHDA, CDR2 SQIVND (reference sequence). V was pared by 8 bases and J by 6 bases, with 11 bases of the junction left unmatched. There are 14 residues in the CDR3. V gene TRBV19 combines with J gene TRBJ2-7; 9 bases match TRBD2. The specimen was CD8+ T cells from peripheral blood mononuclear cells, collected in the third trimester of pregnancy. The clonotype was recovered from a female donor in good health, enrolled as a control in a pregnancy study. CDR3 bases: TGTGCCAGTTCGCTACCGGGACTAGCAGCCGAGCAGTACTTC. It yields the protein CASSLPGLAAEQYF. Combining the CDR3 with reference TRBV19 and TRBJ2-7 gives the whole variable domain DGGITQSPKYLFRKEGQNVTLSCEQNLNHDAMYWYRQDPGQGLRLIYYSQIVNDFQKGDIAEGYSVSREKKESFPLTVTSAQKNPTAFYLCASSLPGLAAEQYFGPGTRLTVT.